A single sample is the source of the 14 T cell receptor beta chains below, sequenced in a study of cytomegalovirus exposure and HLA in healthy donors (TCRdb year 2017). Libraries came from the immunoSEQ multiplex PCR assay. For the multiplex PCR, a mixture combining 60 forward primers for TCR Vbeta segments and 13 reverse primers for TCR Jbeta segments was used. Drawn from immuneACCESS, this table holds only the in-frame rearrangements with V and J called that TCRdb kept. Clones are partly lost; checked studies trace under half to an unresolved V gene and leave the rest unexplained. A total of roughly 110,000 clones appear in this sample, approximately 79% of them only once. Approximately 2.2% of the sample rests with the top ten. Sequenced material: PBMCs. These receptors all come from a man aged 18 to 29 in good health and CMV-seronegative.

The sample holds a few counts of this clone. The chain has TRBV6-5 and TRBJ2-1, with 8 bases fitting TRBD1. This CDR3 is 11 amino acids long. Germline CDR1 reads MNHEY; CDR2 reads SVGAGI. The J segment lost 13 bases and the V segment lost 6 bases, leaving 5 bases of the junction unmatched. The CDR3 coding sequence is TGTGCCAGCAGCTGGACAGGGCGACAGTTCTTC. Amino acids: CASSWTGRQFF.

The CDR3 DNA sequence: TGTGCCAGCAGCCACTCGACTGAGGGAAACACTGAAGCTTTCTTT. This encodes CASSHSTEGNTEAFF. This sequence joins TRBV7-9 and TRBJ1-1; D uncertain. The germline V gene has CDR1 SEHNR and CDR2 FQNEAQ (reference sequence). The CDR3 runs to 15 residues. V was clipped by 5 bases and J by 2 bases, with 15 bases between them.

The chain uses TRBV5-1 and TRBJ2-2, with no clear D. CDR1 and CDR2 (germline): SGHRS, YFSETQ. The V end lost 3 bases, the J end lost 6 bases, and 12 bases lay between the germline ends. This CDR3 is 14 amino acids long. As DNA, the CDR3 is TGCGCCAGCAGCTCCGGTGGGCCAGCCGGGGAGCTGTTTTTT. Translating gives CASSSGGPAGELFF.

This clone showed up just once. The chain links TRBV14 to TRBJ1-6; D uncertain. Trimming removed 4 bases from V and 8 bases from J, with 12 bases in between. The CDR3 totals 14 residues. Germline CDR1 SGHDN, CDR2 FVKESK. CDR3 coding DNA: TGTGCCAGCAGCCTCGCTAGCGCACATTCACCCCTCCACTTT. This codes for CASSLASAHSPLHF.

The table lists this clone with a count of one. V usage is TRBV2 and J usage is TRBJ2-3; D uncertain. Germline assignment: CDR1 SNHLY and CDR2 FYNNEI. The CDR3 extends over 15 amino acids. Trimming took off 1 base at V and 1 base at J, with 9 bases between the two ends. CDR3 in DNA: TGTGCCAGCAGTGAAGGCGGTTATCGCACAGATACGCAGTATTTT. As protein: CASSEGGYRTDTQYF.

The chain employs TRBV7-8 and TRBJ2-2; the D is unclear. The ends were cut back, 3 bases at V and 2 bases at J, with 4 bases in the middle. There are 13 residues in the CDR3. Germline CDR1 and CDR2: SGHVS and FQNEAQ. The CDR3 loop reads CASSFPNTGELFF. The CDR3 DNA sequence: TGTGCCAGCAGCTTTCCTAACACCGGGGAGCTGTTTTTT.

J is TRBJ2-5 and V is TRBV7-9; D possibly corresponds to TRBD1 (5 bases). CDR3 length: 15 residues. V was cut by 1 base and J by 5 bases, with 14 bases left in between. CDR1 and CDR2 (germline): SEHNR, FQNEAQ (reference sequence). The CDR3 DNA is TGTGCCAGCAGCTTAGTGGGGCCCACCGAGGAGACCCAGTACTTC. This encodes CASSLVGPTEETQYF.

This clone was seen a few times. The chain joins TRBV28 to TRBJ1-1, with D possibly matching TRBD1 (6 bases). CDR1 and CDR2 from the germline V gene are MDHEN and SYDVKM. The germline V and J ends were trimmed by 2 bases and 5 bases, with 15 bases remaining between them. The CDR3 has 15 amino acids. In DNA form, the CDR3 reads TGTGCCAGCAGTTTAATGGTCAGGGGAGTGACTGAAGCTTTCTTT. Amino acids: CASSLMVRGVTEAFF.

The chain has TRBV11-2 and TRBJ2-1; TRBD2 matches 11 bases. Germline-derived CDR1 and CDR2 are SGHAT and FQNNGV. CDR3 length: 16 amino acids. V was pared by 5 bases and J by 4 bases, with 7 bases of the junction left unmatched. The CDR3 spells CASSSSGGGPYNEQFF. CDR3 in DNA: TGTGCCAGCAGCAGTAGCGGGGGGGGCCCTTACAATGAGCAGTTCTTC. The whole variable domain, remainder taken from reference TRBV11-2 and TRBJ2-1, is EAGVAQSPRYKIIEKRQSVAFWCNPISGHATLYWYQQILGQGPKLLIQFQNNGVVDDSQLPKDRFSAERLKGVDSTLKIQPAKLEDSAVYLCASSSSGGGPYNEQFFGPGTRLTVL.

This clone was recorded a few times. The V gene is TRBV18, the J gene TRBJ1-1; D remains ambiguous. Deletions cut 2 bases from V and 3 bases from J, with 10 bases between. Germline CDR1 is KGHSH and CDR2 is LQKENI. The CDR3 runs 14 residues. The CDR3 DNA reads TGTGCCAGCTCACCAAGGATGCAGGACACTGAAGCTTTCTTT. Its translation: CASSPRMQDTEAFF. The whole variable domain, filled in from reference TRBV18 and TRBJ1-1, reads NAGVMQNPRHLVRRRGQEARLRCSPMKGHSHVYWYRQLPEEGLKFMVYLQKENIIDESGMPKERFSAEFPKEGPSILRIQQVVRGDSAAYFCASSPRMQDTEAFFGQGTRLTVV.

This rearrangement joins TRBV5-1 to TRBJ1-4; D not certain. Germline loops: CDR1 SGHRS, CDR2 YFSETQ. With 2 bases removed from V and 7 bases from J, the gap between germline ends came to 15 bases. The CDR3 contains 15 residues. The CDR3 loop is CASSLGTGGIEKLFF. The DNA for the CDR3 is TGCGCCAGCAGCTTAGGAACGGGAGGAATTGAAAAACTGTTTTTT.

The chain is built from TRBV27 and TRBJ1-5, with D tentatively TRBD1 (5 bases). Trimming took 6 bases from V and 8 from J, leaving 14 bases between them. Germline values: CDR1 MNHEY, CDR2 SMNVEV (reference sequence). The CDR3 consists of 13 residues. CDR3 sequence (DNA): TGTGCCAGCAGACAGGCCCCCCCTAAGCCCCAGCATTTT. This encodes CASRQAPPKPQHF.

The chain has TRBV19 and TRBJ1-1; TRBD1 agrees at 10 bases. Trimming removed 4 bases from V and 5 bases from J; junction bases left unmatched: 10. Germline-derived CDR1 and CDR2 are LNHDA and SQIVND (reference sequence). The CDR3 spans 16 residues. The CDR3 loop reads CASSTPRGTGETEAFF. The CDR3 region has the DNA TGTGCCAGTAGTACACCTAGGGGGACAGGGGAAACTGAAGCTTTCTTT.

V and J are TRBV7-6 and TRBJ1-3; D unresolved. The CDR3 consists of 18 residues. CDR1 is SGHVS and CDR2 is FNYEAQ in the germline V gene. Trimming removed 0 bases from V and 4 bases from J, with 19 bases in between. The CDR3 DNA reads TGTGCCAGCAGCTTAGCGGAGGAGTCTCACAAGATCGGAAACACCATATATTTT. Amino acids: CASSLAEESHKIGNTIYF.